A single sample gave rise to the 27 T cell receptor beta chains below, sequenced in a study of naive and memory T cell subsets. Treatment indicated: skin biopsy from PPD injection site in Mantoux-positive individual. Reverse transcription used DNase-treated unsorted total RNA, aiming for roughly 1 to 1000 ng. For blood and skin samples, reverse transcription used TCR alpha and beta constant primers. MiXCR was run by TCRdb on the UMI-ligation and nested PCR reads, yielding one entry per CDR3 protein. The repertoire includes over 15,000 distinct CDR3 sequences, approximately 9.7% of them detected once, and under 7.5% sits in the top ten. The sequenced sample was skin, obtained from a tuberculin skin test site. Receptor source: an adult in good health.

This clonotype was detected a few times. The chain is built from TRBV5-1 and TRBJ2-2; the match to TRBD2 covers 8 bases. This CDR3 has 15 amino acids. Trimming took 4 bases from V and 6 from J; bases not matched to a gene: 8. The germline V gene encodes CDR1 SGHRS and CDR2 YFSETQ. DNA of the CDR3: TGCGCCAGCAGCCCGCTGACTAGCGAGGCCGGGGAGCTGTTTTTT. Protein sequence: CASSPLTSEAGELFF.

This clonotype came up many times. The chain carries TRBV10-3 and TRBJ2-7; D unclear. The CDR3 loop spans 14 amino acids. Trimming stripped 4 bases from V and 2 bases from J, with 12 bases between. Looked up from germline, CDR1 is ENHRY and CDR2 is SYGVKD. The CDR3 DNA reads TGTGCCATCAGTGGCACTCCCGAGCCCTACGAGCAGTACTTC. Its protein is CAISGTPEPYEQYF.

This clonotype was seen at least ten times. The J gene is TRBJ2-2, the V gene TRBV19; 8 nucleotides match TRBD1. The CDR3 contains 17 residues. CDR1 and CDR2 from the germline V gene are LNHDA and SQIVND (reference sequence). The V and J ends lost 7 bases and 2 bases, in that order; junction bases with no gene match: 12. The DNA for the CDR3 is TGTGCCAGTATGGGACAGGTGACCTCTTTTAACACCGGGGAGCTGTTTTTT. This sequence encodes CASMGQVTSFNTGELFF.

The chain combines TRBV5-4 with TRBJ2-2; D unclear. Germline V gene data show CDR1 as SGHNT and CDR2 as YYREEE (reference sequence). This CDR3 has 16 amino acids. The V end lost 4 bases, the J end lost 3 bases, and 16 bases lay between the germline ends. This chain's CDR3 is CASSPYGGLDTGELFF. The CDR3 coding sequence is TGTGCCAGCAGCCCTTATGGCGGATTGGACACCGGGGAGCTGTTTTTT. The whole variable domain, remainder taken from reference TRBV5-4 and TRBJ2-2, is ETGVTQSPTHLIKTRGQQVTLRCSSQSGHNTVSWYQQALGQGPQFIFQYYREEENGRGNFPPRFSGLQFPNYSSELNVNALELDDSALYLCASSPYGGLDTGELFFGEGSRLTVL.

This clonotype has at least ten counts. CDR3 DNA: TGTGCCAGCCTGCGGGCGAATGAGCAGTTCTTC. Protein product: CASLRANEQFF. The chain joins TRBV5-6 to TRBJ2-1, with D perhaps matching TRBD2 (5 bases). V gave up 7 bases and J gave up 7 bases, with 9 bases separating them. This CDR3 spans 11 amino acids. From germline, CDR1 is SGHDT and CDR2 YYEEEE.

This clonotype has a count of ten or more. This rearrangement joins TRBV29-1 to TRBJ1-4; D unresolved. The CDR3 runs to 13 residues. The germline gives CDR1 SQVTM, CDR2 ANQGSEA. Trimming removed 6 bases from V and 0 bases from J, with 8 bases in between. The CDR3 DNA is TGCAGCGTAGCTACAGCAACTAATGAAAAACTGTTTTTT. It yields the protein CSVATATNEKLFF.

This clonotype occurred many times. The J gene is TRBJ2-1, the V gene TRBV12-3 or TRBV12-4; perhaps TRBD1 as D (6 bases). The ends were cut back, 5 bases at V and 4 bases at J, with 24 bases in the middle. This CDR3 is 18 amino acids long. The CDR3 loop reads CASSPQLNRDAGYNEQFF. The CDR3 DNA is TGTGCCAGCAGTCCACAACTCAACAGGGACGCAGGGTACAATGAGCAGTTCTTC.

The gene calls are TRBV4-1 and TRBJ2-2, with 10 bases matching TRBD2. This CDR3 region has 19 residues. With 3 bases clipped from V and 6 bases from J, the junction kept 16 bases outside the gene matches. The germline V gene has CDR1 MGHRA and CDR2 YSYEKL. The CDR3 sequence: CASSHRRTGTSVGAGELFF. The CDR3 region has the DNA TGCGCCAGCAGCCATAGACGAACCGGGACTAGCGTGGGGGCCGGGGAGCTGTTTTTT.

The chain carries TRBV19 and TRBJ2-1, with TRBD1 identical over 9 bases. The CDR3 spans 15 residues. With V trimmed by 2 bases and J by 7 bases, 6 bases remained unmatched. The germline gives CDR1 LNHDA, CDR2 SQIVND (reference sequence). The CDR3 nucleotides read TGTGCCAGTAGTATAAGCCGACAGGGGGTGAATGAGCAGTTCTTC. It codes for CASSISRQGVNEQFF.

This clonotype was detected ten times or more. The CDR3 is CASSQLYEQYF. CDR3 nucleotides: TGTGCCAGCAGCCAACTATACGAGCAGTACTTC. The rearrangement uses TRBV6-2 or TRBV6-3 and TRBJ2-7; D is ambiguous. The germline gives CDR1 MNHEY, CDR2 SVGEGT. The CDR3 runs to 11 residues. V lost 6 bases and J lost 4, with 7 bases in between.

In the case of this clonotype: The junction departs from germline at one end; a sequencing error may be responsible. The chain has TRBV5-1 and TRBJ2-1; 9 positions agree with TRBD1. The CDR3 length is 15 residues. Germline V gene sequence: CDR1 SGHRS, CDR2 YFSETQ. The CDR3 protein is CASTLRDRDHNEQFF. CDR3 DNA: TGCGCCAGCACCTTGAGGGACAGGGACCACAATGAGCAGTTCTTC.

This clonotype was found many times. In nucleotides, the CDR3 is TGTGCCAGCAGAGACGGACTAGCGATATCCTACAATGAGCAGTTCTTC. Protein product: CASRDGLAISYNEQFF. The chain is built from TRBV6-5 and TRBJ2-1; TRBD2 agrees at 9 bases. This CDR3 comprises 16 residues. The V gene end was trimmed by 6 bases and the J gene end by 1 base; junction bases not matched to a gene: 7. Per germline, CDR1 MNHEY and CDR2 SVGAGI.

This clonotype was seen many times. This rearrangement joins TRBV7-6 to TRBJ2-5, with 7 bases identical to TRBD1. Trimming removed 1 base from V and 4 bases from J; junction bases left unmatched: 12. This CDR3 is built from 17 residues. Germline CDR1 reads SGHVS; CDR2 reads FNYEAQ. The CDR3 DNA is TGTGCCAGCAGCTTAGGACAGGGAAGGATTGGACGAGAGACCCAGTACTTC. Protein: CASSLGQGRIGRETQYF.

There are a few counts of this clonotype. The CDR3 protein is CASSLLGHEQFF. Written as DNA, the CDR3 is TGTGCCAGCAGCTTACTCGGGCATGAGCAGTTCTTC. The V gene is TRBV7-9, the J gene TRBJ2-1, with D unclear. The CDR3 contains 12 residues. The ends were cut back, 2 bases at V and 8 bases at J, with 7 bases in the middle. Looked up from germline, CDR1 is SEHNR and CDR2 is FQNEAQ (reference sequence).

This clonotype was seen repeatedly, ten times or more. This chain joins TRBV4-3 and TRBJ2-3; D unresolved. V was pared by 0 bases and J by 2 bases, with 9 bases between. CDR1 and CDR2 from the germline V gene are LGHNA and YSLEER. This CDR3 spans 15 amino acids. CDR3 amino acids: CASSQDEDLTDTQYF. CDR3 DNA sequence: TGCGCCAGCAGCCAAGATGAGGACCTCACAGATACGCAGTATTTT.

This clonotype was found many times. As DNA, the CDR3 is TGCGCCAGCAGTGAGTCCCCAGGGCTTTTCTACAATGAGCAGTTCTTC. The encoded protein is CASSESPGLFYNEQFF. J is TRBJ2-1 and V is TRBV10-2; the D gene is possibly TRBD1 (5 bases). Germline CDR1 is WSHSY and CDR2 is SAAADI. This CDR3 contains 16 residues. Trimming took off 0 bases at V and 3 bases at J, with 12 bases between the two ends.

This clonotype came up a few times. The chain couples TRBV6-5 to TRBJ1-4; D remains ambiguous. V was trimmed by 7 bases and J by 8 bases, leaving 17 bases between them. The CDR3 consists of 14 residues. CDR1 MNHEY and CDR2 SVGAGI come from the germline V gene. The CDR3 DNA follows: TGTGCCAGCATGTTCCGGCCGGATGGGGAAAAACTGTTTTTT. Residues: CASMFRPDGEKLFF.

This clonotype was recorded many times. The rearrangement uses TRBV29-1 and TRBJ1-4, with D perhaps TRBD1 (5 bases). The CDR3 is 17 residues long. The germline V and J ends were trimmed by 3 bases and 8 bases, with 25 bases remaining between them. Germline V gene lookup returns CDR1 SQVTM and CDR2 ANQGSEA. CDR3 loop: CSVEGSGTSRLGEKLFF. DNA of the CDR3: TGCAGCGTTGAGGGCTCGGGGACTTCTAGGCTTGGAGAAAAACTGTTTTTT.

This clonotype ranks as large. V gene TRBV7-6 combines with J gene TRBJ2-7, with TRBD2 matching 7 bases. The J segment lost 6 bases and the V segment lost 5 bases, leaving 10 bases of the junction unmatched. The CDR3 sequence is 14 residues long. Looked up from germline, CDR1 is SGHVS and CDR2 is FNYEAQ. The CDR3, as DNA: TGTGCCAGCAGCCCCGGGACTATGGGGCTCGAGCAGTACTTC. Amino acid sequence: CASSPGTMGLEQYF.

The chain couples TRBV28 to TRBJ2-3; 8 bases line up with TRBD2. The CDR3 is 15 residues long. From germline, CDR1 is MDHEN and CDR2 SYDVKM. The V gene end was trimmed by 5 bases and the J gene end by 4 bases; junction bases not matched to a gene: 8. This CDR3 is CASSQSGSGADTQYF. In DNA form, the CDR3 reads TGTGCCAGCAGTCAAAGCGGGAGTGGTGCAGATACGCAGTATTTT.

This clonotype occurred a few times. The chain links TRBV5-1 to TRBJ2-7, with 8 bases identical to TRBD2. The CDR3 is 14 amino acids. Trimming removed 2 bases from V and 2 bases from J; junction bases left unmatched: 3. In germline, CDR1 is SGHRS, CDR2 YFSETQ. The CDR3 reads CASSFSGNPYEQYF. The DNA for the CDR3 is TGCGCCAGCAGCTTTAGCGGGAACCCCTACGAGCAGTACTTC.

The table lists this clonotype with many counts. V gene TRBV20-1 combines with J gene TRBJ2-1, with 11 bases that match TRBD2. Germline loops: CDR1 DFQATT, CDR2 SNEGSKA (reference sequence). The V gene end was trimmed by 3 bases and the J gene end by 7 bases; junction bases not matched to a gene: 20. The CDR3 length is 19 residues. The CDR3 is CSASATLGKTSGSINEQFF. The CDR3 DNA sequence: TGCAGTGCTAGCGCGACACTAGGGAAAACTAGCGGGAGTATAAATGAGCAGTTCTTC.

This clonotype came up many times. The rearrangement joins TRBV20-1 to TRBJ2-1; possibly TRBD1 or TRBD2 for D (5 bases each). Germline CDR1 is DFQATT and CDR2 is SNEGSKA (reference sequence). This CDR3 contains 15 residues. With 6 bases removed from V and 4 bases from J, the gap between germline ends came to 19 bases. The CDR3 reads CSARRGERPYNEQFF. In DNA, the CDR3 is TGCAGTGCCCGAAGAGGGGAAAGACCTTACAATGAGCAGTTCTTC.

This clonotype qualifies as medium-sized. This chain's CDR3 is CSVEWRGDRGSYEQYF. CDR3 bases: TGCAGCGTTGAATGGCGGGGTGACAGGGGGAGCTACGAGCAGTACTTC. J is TRBJ2-7 and V is TRBV29-1, with 9 bases that match TRBD1. CDR1 and CDR2 from the germline V gene are SQVTM and ANQGSEA. The CDR3 is 16 amino acids. V lost 2 bases and J lost 3; bases outside the gene matches: 11.

This clonotype was seen repeatedly, ten times or more. The chain has TRBV6-6 and TRBJ2-1; D unclear. V lost 2 bases to trimming and J lost 10 bases, with 9 bases between them. Germline V gene lookup returns CDR1 MNHNY and CDR2 SVGAGI (reference sequence). CDR3 length equals 12 residues. CDR3: CASSYPRKEQFF. CDR3 nucleotide sequence: TGTGCCAGCAGTTACCCTCGGAAGGAGCAGTTCTTC.

The chain carries TRBV6-5 and TRBJ1-3, with a tentative D call TRBD1 (5 bases). Germline V gene lookup returns CDR1 MNHEY and CDR2 SVGAGI. This CDR3 is 14 amino acids long. Trimming removed 0 bases at V and 7 bases at J, with 10 bases between. CDR3 DNA sequence: TGTGCCAGCAGTTACTCCAGGGAGAGGAACACCATATATTTT. Amino acid sequence: CASSYSRERNTIYF.

The rearrangement uses TRBV12-5 and TRBJ1-2; D unclear. Deletions cut 6 bases from V and 0 bases from J, with 5 bases between. CDR3 length: 12 amino acids. Germline-derived CDR1 and CDR2 are LGHNT and FRNRAP. CDR3 sequence (DNA): TGTGCTAGTGGGGGAGCTAACTATGGCTACACCTTC. This codes for CASGGANYGYTF.